Listed here are 28 T cell receptor beta chains from one sample, sequenced in a study of chemoradiotherapy in HPV16-positive cancers. Sequencing was performed with immunoSEQ multiplex PCR; in TCRdb, only in-frame clones are kept and a portion is missing. The table shows thousands of clones, with 74% occurring only once. The sequencing here drew on tumor tissue, taken from a patient who underwent chemoradiotherapy. The receptors originated from a human donor with HPV-associated anogenital cancer.

CDR3 DNA sequence: TGTGCCAGCAGCTTAGTTTCGGCGGGGGCAGACGAGCAGTACTTC. It is translated as CASSLVSAGADEQYF. The chain employs TRBV11-2 and TRBJ2-7; possible D gene TRBD2, 7 bases. The germline V gene has CDR1 SGHAT and CDR2 FQNNGV. The CDR3 covers 15 residues. Trimming took off 1 base at V and 5 bases at J, with 15 bases between the two ends. Looking up the rest from reference TRBV11-2 and TRBJ2-7 gives the full variable domain: EAGVAQSPRYKIIEKRQSVAFWCNPISGHATLYWYQQILGQGPKLLIQFQNNGVVDDSQLPKDRFSAERLKGVDSTLKIQPAKLEDSAVYLCASSLVSAGADEQYFGPGTRLTVT.

This clone was observed a few times. The rearrangement uses TRBV6-5 and TRBJ2-7; TRBD2 matches at 7 bases. V lost 2 bases and J lost 3; bases outside the gene matches: 7. The CDR3 spans 15 residues. Germline-derived CDR1 and CDR2 are MNHEY and SVGAGI. Here the CDR3 reads CASSYNLAEHYEQYF. The CDR3 DNA reads TGTGCCAGCAGTTACAACCTAGCGGAGCACTACGAGCAGTACTTC.

The chain is built from TRBV6-1 and TRBJ2-2, with 10 bases identical to TRBD1. Per the germline V gene, CDR1 is MNHNS and CDR2 is SASEGT. V shed 7 bases, J shed 2 bases, and the junction held 4 bases outside the gene matches. The CDR3 has 15 amino acids. The CDR3 region is CASTGQGGNTGELFF. CDR3 DNA: TGTGCCAGCACCGGACAGGGGGGCAACACCGGGGAGCTGTTTTTT.

V gene TRBV7-3 combines with J gene TRBJ2-7; 7 nucleotides match TRBD2. The CDR3 covers 13 residues. Germline values: CDR1 SGHTA, CDR2 FQGTGA. The ends lost 2 bases at V and 6 bases at J; junction bases unmatched: 4. CDR3 region: CASSLGEGREQYF. The CDR3 DNA reads as TGTGCCAGCAGCTTAGGGGAGGGCCGCGAGCAGTACTTC.

This clone was detected a few times. The chain is built from TRBV10-1 and TRBJ2-1; the match to TRBD2 covers 8 bases. J was trimmed by 7 bases and V by 3 bases; bases with no gene match: 11. Germline loops: CDR1 WNHNN, CDR2 SYGVQD (reference sequence). This CDR3 region has 16 residues. The CDR3 is CASSDSTSGGPNEQFF. For the CDR3, the DNA is TGCGCCAGCAGTGATAGTACTAGCGGTGGACCTAATGAGCAGTTCTTC.

This clone was picked up a small number of times. This sequence joins TRBV6-5 and TRBJ1-6; D not resolved. The CDR3 totals 12 residues. The germline V gene has CDR1 MNHEY and CDR2 SVGAGI. V gave up 6 bases and J gave up 10 bases, with 10 bases separating them. CDR3 nucleotides: TGTGCCAGCAGCCTGCGACACTCACCCCTCCACTTT. It is translated as CASSLRHSPLHF.

This rearrangement joins TRBV27 to TRBJ1-1, with D unclear. This CDR3 spans 15 amino acids. The germline V and J ends were trimmed by 1 base and 1 base, with 10 bases remaining between them. The germline CDR1 and CDR2 sequences are MNHEY and SMNVEV (reference sequence). CDR3 sequence (DNA): TGTGCCAGCAGTTTATTAGGGTATGAGAACACTGAAGCTTTCTTT. Protein: CASSLLGYENTEAFF.

This clone is classed as large. The chain couples TRBV5-1 to TRBJ1-1; D possibly corresponds to TRBD1 (5 bases). V was trimmed by 5 bases and J by 0 bases, leaving 11 bases between them. Looked up from germline, CDR1 is SGHRS and CDR2 is YFSETQ. The CDR3 totals 14 residues. CDR3 region: CASRPGRMNTEAFF. The CDR3 DNA is TGCGCCAGCAGGCCGGGACGGATGAACACTGAAGCTTTCTTT.

This chain joins TRBV2 and TRBJ2-7; D gene ambiguous. Trimming stripped 5 bases from V and 2 bases from J, with 7 bases between. Looked up from germline, CDR1 is SNHLY and CDR2 is FYNNEI. The CDR3 runs to 12 residues. In DNA, the CDR3 is TGTGCCAGCAGTCAGGCAGCCTACGAGCAGTACTTC. Translating gives CASSQAAYEQYF. Full variable domain (remainder filled in from reference TRBV2 and TRBJ2-7): EPEVTQTPSHQVTQMGQEVILRCVPISNHLYFYWYRQILGQKVEFLVSFYNNEISEKSEIFDDQFSVERPDGSNFTLKIRSTKLEDSAMYFCASSQAAYEQYFGPGTRLTVT.

This clone was recorded once. The rearrangement joins TRBV10-1 to TRBJ2-3; TRBD2 agrees at 8 bases. This CDR3 is 15 amino acids long. With V trimmed by 2 bases and J by 4 bases, 5 bases remained unmatched. Germline values: CDR1 WNHNN, CDR2 SYGVQD (reference sequence). CDR3 bases: TGCGCCAGCAGTGAGGGGGGACTAGGAGCAGATACGCAGTATTTT. This gives the protein CASSEGGLGADTQYF.

This rearrangement joins TRBV7-2 to TRBJ2-7; 8 positions agree with TRBD2. The CDR3 is 13 amino acids. Germline CDR1 and CDR2: SGHTA and FQGNSA. V was pared by 1 base and J by 7 bases, with 3 bases of the junction left unmatched. The CDR3 protein is CASSLGGRWEQYF. CDR3 bases: TGTGCCAGCAGCTTAGGCGGGAGGTGGGAGCAGTACTTC.

The CDR3 DNA reads as TGTGCCTGGAGTGTTGGTAACAATGAGCAGTTCTTC. Translated, it gives CAWSVGNNEQFF. The chain combines TRBV30 with TRBJ2-1; D gene ambiguous. Trimming took off 0 bases at V and 5 bases at J, with 5 bases between the two ends. Per the germline V gene, CDR1 is GTSNPN and CDR2 is SVGIG (reference sequence). This CDR3 spans 12 amino acids. The whole variable domain, remainder taken from reference TRBV30 and TRBJ2-1, is SQTIHQWPATLVQPVGSPLSLECTVEGTSNPNLYWYRQAAGRGLQLLFYSVGIGQISSEVPQNLSASRPQDRQFILSSKKLLLSDSGFYLCAWSVGNNEQFFGPGTRLTVL.

Only a few counts were recorded for this clone. The chain links TRBV7-9 to TRBJ2-2; D unresolved. Trimming shortened V by 4 bases and J by 7 bases, and 13 bases separated the two germline ends. This CDR3 has 14 residues. Looked up from germline, CDR1 is SEHNR and CDR2 is FQNEAQ (reference sequence). The CDR3 is CASSYDGRVGELFF. Written as DNA, the CDR3 is TGTGCCAGCAGCTACGATGGAAGGGTCGGGGAGCTGTTTTTT.

This clone was seen a handful of times. This chain joins TRBV5-1 and TRBJ2-4; 7 nucleotides match TRBD2. Trimming removed 0 bases from V and 6 bases from J; junction bases left unmatched: 6. The CDR3 has 15 residues. Germline CDR1 reads SGHRS; CDR2 reads YFSETQ. CDR3 DNA: TGCGCCAGCAGCTTGGTAGTGGGAGGGAGAAACATTCAGTACTTC. Its translation: CASSLVVGGRNIQYF. Using reference TRBV5-1 and TRBJ2-4 for the parts outside the CDR3, the full variable domain is KAGVTQTPRYLIKTRGQQVTLSCSPISGHRSVSWYQQTPGQGLQFLFEYFSETQRNKGNFPGRFSGRQFSNSRSEMNVSTLELGDSALYLCASSLVVGGRNIQYFGAGTRLSVL.

The CDR3 is CASSLTEKRRSSGNTIYF. CDR3 DNA sequence: TGCGCCAGCAGCTTGACCGAGAAGCGACGGAGCTCTGGAAACACCATATATTTT. This chain links TRBV5-1 with TRBJ1-3, with D hard to call. Deletions cut 1 base from V and 0 bases from J, with 17 bases between. Germline V lookup: CDR1 SGHRS, CDR2 YFSETQ. This CDR3 spans 18 amino acids.

This clone was seen a handful of times. J is TRBJ1-6 and V is TRBV7-8; 12 bases line up with TRBD1. Germline V gene data show CDR1 as SGHVS and CDR2 as FQNEAQ. This CDR3 has 17 amino acids. Trimming removed 4 bases from V and 9 bases from J; junction bases left unmatched: 10. The CDR3 spells CASSSGTGGLLSSPLHF. Written as DNA, the CDR3 is TGTGCCAGCAGCTCCGGGACAGGGGGCTTGTTGAGTTCACCCCTCCACTTT.

V is TRBV27 and J is TRBJ1-6, with D unresolved. Germline loops: CDR1 MNHEY, CDR2 SMNVEV (reference sequence). V gave up 3 bases and J gave up 5 bases, with 17 bases separating them. This CDR3 is 17 amino acids long. CDR3 region: CASSFHGVGRNNSPLHF. In DNA, the CDR3 is TGTGCCAGCAGTTTCCATGGGGTTGGGAGAAATAATTCACCCCTCCACTTT.

CDR3 amino acids: CASKEAWNTEAFF. CDR3 nucleotide sequence: TGTGCCAGCAAAGAGGCCTGGAACACTGAAGCTTTCTTT. V gene TRBV25-1 combines with J gene TRBJ1-1; the D is unclear. The ends were cut back, 7 bases at V and 1 base at J, with 10 bases in the middle. The CDR3 is made up of 13 amino acids. Germline V gene data show CDR1 as MGHDK and CDR2 as SYGVNS.

This clone was observed a few times. The V call is TRBV5-4, the J call TRBJ2-1; 7 bases map to TRBD2. This CDR3 spans 17 amino acids. Germline V gene sequence: CDR1 SGHNT, CDR2 YYREEE (reference sequence). V gave up 4 bases and J gave up 4 bases; unmatched junction bases: 14. The CDR3 sequence is CASSPYLGRERYNEQFF. As DNA, the CDR3 is TGTGCCAGCAGCCCGTACTTGGGGAGGGAGAGGTACAATGAGCAGTTCTTC.

Worth noting for this clone: An end of the junction does not agree with germline; a read error may underlie this. V is TRBV19 and J is TRBJ2-1, with 7 bases aligning to TRBD2. Germline-derived CDR1 and CDR2 are LNHDA and SQIVND (reference sequence). The CDR3 has 13 residues. In nucleotides, the CDR3 is TGTGCCAGTAGTATGGGGGGGGGTAATTGGTTGATCTTC. Protein: CASSMGGGNWLIF.

This clone was observed a single time. The chain is built from TRBV6-5 and TRBJ1-3; D ambiguous. The CDR3 spans 14 residues. Germline-derived CDR1 and CDR2 are MNHEY and SVGAGI. Trimming removed 2 bases at V and 0 bases at J, with 5 bases between. The CDR3 protein is CASSYGFSGNTIYF. The CDR3 DNA sequence: TGTGCCAGCAGTTACGGCTTCTCTGGAAACACCATATATTTT.

DNA of the CDR3: TGTGCCAGCAGCCCACGTCCGGCGGGAGGAAGTCAAGAGACCCAGTACTTC. Its translation: CASSPRPAGGSQETQYF. The chain carries TRBV4-2 and TRBJ2-5; 8 bases fit TRBD2. CDR3 size: 17 residues. Germline V gene lookup returns CDR1 LGHNA and CDR2 YNFKEQ. J was trimmed by 2 bases and V by 4 bases; bases with no gene match: 12.

This clone has more than one count but fewer than ten. The V gene is TRBV7-9, the J gene TRBJ1-1; a possible D gene is TRBD1 (5 bases). Per the germline V gene, CDR1 is SEHNR and CDR2 is FQNEAQ (reference sequence). The CDR3 covers 15 residues. The germline V and J ends were trimmed by 5 bases and 11 bases, with 24 bases remaining between them. The CDR3 bases are TGTGCCAGCAGCCTCACCGGGACGCCGGGAGGTGACGCTTTCTTT. Its translation: CASSLTGTPGGDAFF.

CDR3 loop: CASSLVAGETQYF. The CDR3 nucleotides are TGTGCCAGCAGCTTGGTGGCTGGCGAGACCCAGTACTTC. The rearrangement uses TRBV5-4 and TRBJ2-5; D is ambiguous. The CDR3 extends over 13 amino acids. The germline V gene has CDR1 SGHNT and CDR2 YYREEE (reference sequence). Trimming removed 0 bases at V and 5 bases at J, with 8 bases between.

J is TRBJ2-1 and V is TRBV5-1; 12 nucleotides line up with TRBD2. Germline trimming cut 0 bases from V and 10 bases from J; bases unmatched to any gene: 2. Germline V CDR1 and CDR2: SGHRS, YFSETQ. The CDR3 covers 14 residues. CDR3 region: CASSLVGTSGEQFF. The CDR3 bases are TGCGCCAGCAGCTTGGTTGGGACTAGCGGGGAGCAGTTCTTC.

This clone was picked up one time. The chain joins TRBV5-4 to TRBJ1-2; TRBD1 matches 9 bases. J lost 5 bases, V lost 0 bases, and 5 bases had no gene match. Germline V lookup: CDR1 SGHNT, CDR2 YYREEE (reference sequence). The length of the CDR3 is 15 residues. For the CDR3, the DNA is TGTGCCAGCAGCTTGGCTGGGACAGGGCGGTATGGCTACACCTTC. This gives the protein CASSLAGTGRYGYTF.

This chain uses TRBV5-4 with TRBJ2-2; D unclear. Trimming pared 3 bases from V and 3 bases from J, leaving 12 bases between. The CDR3 length is 15 residues. Germline-derived CDR1 and CDR2 are SGHNT and YYREEE (reference sequence). In DNA, the CDR3 is TGTGCCAGCAGCTCCGGGCCTGGAGACACCGGGGAGCTGTTTTTT. This codes for CASSSGPGDTGELFF.

The chain has TRBV4-1 and TRBJ1-3; 7 positions match TRBD1. The CDR3 is made up of 12 amino acids. The ends lost 6 bases at V and 4 bases at J; junction bases unmatched: 0. Germline V gene lookup returns CDR1 MGHRA and CDR2 YSYEKL. The CDR3 nucleotides read TGCGCCAGCAGGGGACAGGGAAACACCATATATTTT. Protein product: CASRGQGNTIYF.